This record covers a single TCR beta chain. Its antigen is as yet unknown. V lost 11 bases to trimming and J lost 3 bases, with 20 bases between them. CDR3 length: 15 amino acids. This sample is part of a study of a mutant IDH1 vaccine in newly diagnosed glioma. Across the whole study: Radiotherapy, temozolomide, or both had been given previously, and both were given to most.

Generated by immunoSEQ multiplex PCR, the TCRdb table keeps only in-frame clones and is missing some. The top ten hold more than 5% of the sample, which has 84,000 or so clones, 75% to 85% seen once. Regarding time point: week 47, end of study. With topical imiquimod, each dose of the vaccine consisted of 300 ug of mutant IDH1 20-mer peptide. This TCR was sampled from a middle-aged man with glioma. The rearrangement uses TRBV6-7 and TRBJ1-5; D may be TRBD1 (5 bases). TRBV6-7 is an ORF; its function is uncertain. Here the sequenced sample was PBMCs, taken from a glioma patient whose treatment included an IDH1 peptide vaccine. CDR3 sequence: CAVGTDAAFNQPQHF. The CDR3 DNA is TGTGCCGTTGGGACGGACGCGGCTTTCAATCAGCCCCAGCATTTT.